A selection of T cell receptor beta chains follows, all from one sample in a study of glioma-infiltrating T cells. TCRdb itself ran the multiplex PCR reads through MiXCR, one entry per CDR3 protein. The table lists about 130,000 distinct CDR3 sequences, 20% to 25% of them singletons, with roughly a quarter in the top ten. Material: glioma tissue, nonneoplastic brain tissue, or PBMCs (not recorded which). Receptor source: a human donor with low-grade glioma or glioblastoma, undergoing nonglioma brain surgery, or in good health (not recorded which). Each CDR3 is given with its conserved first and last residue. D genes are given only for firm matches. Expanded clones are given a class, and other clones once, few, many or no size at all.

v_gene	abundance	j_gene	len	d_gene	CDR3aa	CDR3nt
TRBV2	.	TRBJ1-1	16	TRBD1	CASTRLGGDRGTEAFF	TGTGCCAGCACTCGGCTTGGGGGGGACAGGGGCACTGAAGCTTTCTTT
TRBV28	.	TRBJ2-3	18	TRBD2	CASSLPPALAGVLNTQYF	TGTGCCAGCAGTTTGCCGCCGGCCCTAGCGGGGGTGCTAAATACGCAGTATTTT
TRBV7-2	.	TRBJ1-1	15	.	CASSLEYGLGTEAFF	TGTGCCAGCAGCTTAGAATACGGGTTAGGTACTGAAGCTTTCTTT
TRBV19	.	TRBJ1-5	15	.	CASTAQTRDNQPQHF	TGTGCCAGTACCGCCCAGACCAGGGACAATCAGCCCCAGCATTTT
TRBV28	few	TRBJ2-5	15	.	CASTIISTGRKTQYF	TGTGCCAGCACCATCATATCGACAGGGAGGAAGACCCAGTACTTC
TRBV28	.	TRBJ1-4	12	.	CARSSSNEKLFF	TGTGCCCGTTCCAGCTCGAATGAAAAACTGTTTTTT
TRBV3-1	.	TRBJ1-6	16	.	CASSHFTVGPSSPIHF	TGTGCCAGCAGCCATTTCACCGTAGGTCCTAGTTCACCCATCCACTTT
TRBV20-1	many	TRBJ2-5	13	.	CSAPPGHEETQYF	TGCAGTGCCCCGCCGGGACACGAAGAGACCCAGTACTTC
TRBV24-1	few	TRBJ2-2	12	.	CATKDRGGELFF	TGTGCCACCAAGGATCGGGGCGGGGAGCTGTTTTTT
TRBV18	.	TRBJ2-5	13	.	CASSPSASETQYF	TGTGCCAGCTCACCGTCGGCTTCCGAGACCCAGTACTTC
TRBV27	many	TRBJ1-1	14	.	CASRGRVVNTEAFF	TGTGCCAGCAGAGGGCGGGTAGTCAACACTGAAGCTTTCTTT
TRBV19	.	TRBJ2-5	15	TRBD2	CASARGGTAQETQYF	TGTGCCAGTGCCCGGGGGGGGACTGCTCAAGAGACCCAGTACTTC
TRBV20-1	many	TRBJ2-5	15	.	CSASGRRGYQETQYF	TGCAGTGCAAGCGGGCGTCGGGGGTACCAAGAGACCCAGTACTTC
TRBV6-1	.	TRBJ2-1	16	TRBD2	CASRRTSGHSYNEQFF	TGTGCCAGCAGGAGGACTAGCGGACACTCCTACAATGAGCAGTTCTTC
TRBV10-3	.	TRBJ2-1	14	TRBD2	CAISPGGSYNEQFF	TGTGCCATTTCACCCGGGGGGTCCTACAATGAGCAGTTCTTC
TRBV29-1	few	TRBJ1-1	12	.	CSVHAGVTEAFF	TGCAGCGTTCACGCAGGGGTCACTGAAGCTTTCTTT
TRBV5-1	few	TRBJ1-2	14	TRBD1	CASSPGQFNYGYTF	TGCGCCAGCAGCCCGGGACAGTTTAACTATGGCTACACCTTC
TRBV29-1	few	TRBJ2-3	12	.	CSVKIRPDTQYF	TGCAGCGTCAAGATTCGGCCAGATACGCAGTATTTT
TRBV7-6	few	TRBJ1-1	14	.	CASSLAGPGTEAFF	TGTGCCAGCAGCTTAGCTGGGCCTGGCACTGAAGCTTTCTTT
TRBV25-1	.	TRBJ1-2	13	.	CASSDPADYGYTF	TGTGCCAGCAGTGACCCGGCGGACTATGGCTACACCTTC
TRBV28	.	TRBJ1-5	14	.	CASSFGRVYQPQHF	TGTGCCAGCAGTTTCGGCAGGGTTTATCAGCCCCAGCATTTT
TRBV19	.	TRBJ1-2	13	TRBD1	CASSRQGSDGYTF	TGTGCCAGTAGCCGACAGGGTTCGGATGGCTACACCTTC
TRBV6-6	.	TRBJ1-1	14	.	CASTFRVSHTEAFF	TGTGCCAGCACCTTCAGGGTGTCGCACACCGAAGCTTTCTTT
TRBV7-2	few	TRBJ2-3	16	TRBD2	CASSLLAGGPADTQYF	TGTGCCAGCAGCTTACTAGCGGGGGGGCCAGCAGATACGCAGTATTTT
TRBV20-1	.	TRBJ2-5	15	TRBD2	CSATRNQLAQETQYF	TGCAGTGCTACCCGGAACCAACTAGCGCAAGAGACCCAGTACTTC
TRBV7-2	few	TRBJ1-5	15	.	CASSLSPGGNQPQHF	TGTGCCAGCAGCTTAAGTCCCGGGGGCAATCAGCCCCAGCATTTT
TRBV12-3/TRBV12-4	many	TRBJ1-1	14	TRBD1	CASSPGQGSTEAFF	TGTGCCAGCAGCCCTGGACAGGGGAGCACTGAAGCTTTCTTT
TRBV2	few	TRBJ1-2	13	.	CASSEPQGRGYTF	TGTGCCAGCAGTGAACCGCAGGGGCGCGGCTACACCTTC
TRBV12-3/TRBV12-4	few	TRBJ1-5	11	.	CASSPGLSQHF	TGTGCCAGCAGTCCCGGTTTGTCCCAGCATTTT
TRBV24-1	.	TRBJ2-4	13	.	CATSDEQGHIQYF	TGTGCCACCAGTGACGAACAGGGCCACATTCAGTACTTC
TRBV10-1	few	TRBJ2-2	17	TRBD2	CASSVIAGAVNSGELFF	TGCGCCAGCAGTGTAATAGCGGGGGCCGTAAATTCCGGGGAGCTGTTTTTT
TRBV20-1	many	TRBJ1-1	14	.	CSAPSRGAGDEAFF	TGCAGTGCTCCCTCCCGGGGGGCTGGGGATGAAGCTTTCTTT
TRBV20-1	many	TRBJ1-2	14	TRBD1	CSATGQSANYGYTF	TGCAGTGCAACGGGACAGTCGGCTAACTATGGCTACACCTTC
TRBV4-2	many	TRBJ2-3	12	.	CASSPGTDTQYF	TGTGCCAGCAGCCCAGGCACAGATACGCAGTATTTT
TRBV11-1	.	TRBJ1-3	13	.	CASGRSAGNTIYF	TGTGCCAGCGGACGGTCGGCTGGAAACACCATATATTTT
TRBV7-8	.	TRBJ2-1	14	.	CASSRGSAVNEQFF	TGTGCCAGCAGCCGGGGTAGCGCCGTAAATGAGCAGTTCTTC
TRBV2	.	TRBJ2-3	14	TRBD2	CASSWTSGRDTQYF	TGTGCCAGCAGTTGGACTAGCGGAAGAGATACGCAGTATTTT
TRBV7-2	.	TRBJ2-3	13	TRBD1	CASSGDRTDTQYF	TGTGCCAGCAGCGGGGACAGAACAGATACGCAGTATTTT
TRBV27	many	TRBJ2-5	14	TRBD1	CASSWGRGLETQYF	TGTGCCAGCAGTTGGGGCAGGGGGCTGGAGACCCAGTACTTC
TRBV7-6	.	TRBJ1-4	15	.	CASSLVTTSNEKLFF	TGTGCCAGCAGCTTAGTGACCACCTCTAATGAAAAACTGTTTTTT
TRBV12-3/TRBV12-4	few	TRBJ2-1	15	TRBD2	CASSNLAGDYNEQFF	TGTGCCAGCAGCAACCTAGCGGGGGACTACAATGAGCAGTTCTTC
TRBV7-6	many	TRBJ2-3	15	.	CASSLSRAGRDTQYF	TGTGCCAGCAGCTTAAGTAGGGCCGGTAGAGATACGCAGTATTTT
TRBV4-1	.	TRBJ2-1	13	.	CASSTRELNEQFF	TGCGCCAGCAGCACCCGGGAACTCAATGAGCAGTTCTTC
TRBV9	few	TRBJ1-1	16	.	CASSGGAGQGYTEAFF	TGTGCCAGCAGCGGAGGAGCGGGGCAGGGGTACACTGAAGCTTTCTTT
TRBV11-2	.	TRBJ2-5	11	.	CASRVTETQYF	TGTGCCAGCAGGGTAACAGAGACCCAGTACTTC
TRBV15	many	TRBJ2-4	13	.	CATSRGRVDIQYF	TGTGCCACCAGCAGAGGACGGGTCGACATTCAGTACTTC
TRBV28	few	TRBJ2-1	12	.	CASSYRNNEQFF	TGTGCCAGCAGTTACCGGAACAATGAGCAGTTCTTC
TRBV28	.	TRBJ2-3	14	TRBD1	CATNPGQGGNTQYF	TGTGCCACGAACCCGGGACAGGGTGGGAATACGCAGTATTTT
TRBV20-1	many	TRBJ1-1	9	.	CSASLEAFF	TGCAGTGCTAGTCTGGAAGCTTTCTTT
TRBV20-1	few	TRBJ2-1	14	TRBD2	CSARGRGDDNEQFF	TGCAGTGCTAGAGGACGGGGGGACGACAATGAGCAGTTCTTC
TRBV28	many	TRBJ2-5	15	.	CASSFFGNEQETQYF	TGTGCCAGCAGTTTTTTCGGTAACGAACAAGAGACCCAGTACTTC
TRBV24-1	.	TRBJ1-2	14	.	CATSAPGGGYGYTF	TGTGCCACCAGTGCCCCGGGGGGAGGCTATGGCTACACCTTC
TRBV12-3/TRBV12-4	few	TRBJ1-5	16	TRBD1	CASSYQGALSNQPQHF	TGTGCCAGCAGTTATCAGGGGGCCCTTAGCAATCAGCCCCAGCATTTT
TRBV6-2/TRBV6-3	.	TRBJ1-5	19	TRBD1	CAISESLRPSTGGEEPQHF	TGTGCCATCAGTGAGTCCTTGCGGCCGTCTACAGGGGGAGAGGAGCCCCAGCATTTT
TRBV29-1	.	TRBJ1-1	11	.	CSVGVNTEAFF	TGCAGCGTTGGGGTGAACACTGAAGCTTTCTTT
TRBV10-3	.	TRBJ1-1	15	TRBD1	CAISRTGTSNTEAFF	TGTGCCATCAGCCGGACAGGGACCTCGAACACTGAAGCTTTCTTT
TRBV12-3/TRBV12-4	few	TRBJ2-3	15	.	CASSFRGLGTDTQYF	TGTGCCAGCAGTTTTAGGGGTTTGGGCACAGATACGCAGTATTTT
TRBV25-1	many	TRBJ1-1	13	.	CASSVQGRTEAFF	TGTGCCAGCAGTGTCCAGGGAAGAACTGAAGCTTTCTTT
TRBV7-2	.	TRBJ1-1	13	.	CASRPTVNTEAFF	TGTGCCAGCAGACCAACGGTGAACACTGAAGCTTTCTTT
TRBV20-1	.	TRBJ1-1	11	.	CSASEFPGGFF	TGCAGTGCTAGTGAGTTCCCGGGGGGTTTCTTT